These 10 T cell receptor beta chains were all obtained from the same sample, sequenced in a study of T cells after yellow fever vaccination. TCRdb re-called the 5' RACE reads with MiXCR, one entry per CDR3 protein. Among about 25,000 distinct CDR3 sequences listed, less than 3.5% were seen once. The input for sequencing was PBMCs, either bulk or a sorted T-cell subset (CD4+, CD8+, memory, or dextramer-sorted; not recorded which), taken roughly 47 days after the first yellow fever vaccination. Source of these receptors: a man aged 18 to 30 who received the YFV17D yellow fever vaccine.

This clonotype was counted many times. This chain connects TRBV5-1 to TRBJ2-3; D not resolved. Between the trimmed V and J ends, which lost 2 bases and 6 bases, there was a span of 19 bases. The CDR3 runs 16 residues. In germline, CDR1 is SGHRS, CDR2 YFSETQ. The chain's CDR3 is CASSFGTFTSLDTQYF. The CDR3 region has the DNA TGCGCCAGCAGCTTCGGTACTTTTACCTCCCTCGATACGCAGTATTTT.

This clonotype occurred many times. The rearrangement links TRBV5-1 to TRBJ1-3, with TRBD1 matching 7 bases. The CDR3 runs 14 residues. V lost 3 bases, J lost 4 bases, and 4 bases stayed unmatched. The germline V gene encodes CDR1 SGHRS and CDR2 YFSETQ. CDR3 bases: TGCGCCAGCAGCTCCGGACAGGAGGGAAACACCATATATTTT. It translates to CASSSGQEGNTIYF.

The V call is TRBV4-2, the J call TRBJ2-3, with D possibly matching TRBD2 (5 bases). The CDR3 loop spans 16 amino acids. Between the trimmed V and J ends, which lost 4 bases and 4 bases, there was a span of 18 bases. Germline assignment: CDR1 LGHNA and CDR2 YNFKEQ. CDR3 DNA sequence: TGTGCCAGCAGCCCTGTGGAGGTGGGGTCCCCAGATACGCAGTATTTT. Translating it yields CASSPVEVGSPDTQYF.

This clonotype was observed many times. The V gene is TRBV5-1, the J gene TRBJ2-5; the D is unclear. V shed 5 bases and J shed 2 bases, with 13 bases lying between them. The germline V gene encodes CDR1 SGHRS and CDR2 YFSETQ. The CDR3 is 14 amino acids. The CDR3 DNA follows: TGCGCCAGCAGGTCGGGCCCCAGTCAAGAGACCCAGTACTTC. It translates to CASRSGPSQETQYF. The full variable domain, in which reference TRBV5-1 and TRBJ2-5 provide the parts outside the CDR3, is KAGVTQTPRYLIKTRGQQVTLSCSPISGHRSVSWYQQTPGQGLQFLFEYFSETQRNKGNFPGRFSGRQFSNSRSEMNVSTLELGDSALYLCASRSGPSQETQYFGPGTRLLVL.

In this sample, this clonotype turned up many times. The gene calls are TRBV28 and TRBJ2-3; perhaps TRBD2 as D (5 bases). Germline values: CDR1 MDHEN, CDR2 SYDVKM. CDR3 length: 14 amino acids. V was clipped by 2 bases and J by 8 bases, with 14 bases between them. The CDR3 here is CASSLTGSGSTQYF. The CDR3 DNA is TGTGCCAGCAGTTTAACCGGCAGCGGAAGTACGCAGTATTTT.

This clonotype occurred many times. The chain recombines TRBV11-2 with TRBJ2-2; TRBD2 matches 15 bases. Germline trimming cut 4 bases from V and 0 bases from J; bases unmatched to any gene: 3. The CDR3 contains 18 residues. In germline, CDR1 is SGHAT, CDR2 FQNNGV. In DNA, the CDR3 is TGTGCCAGCAGCTCGTGGACTAGCGGGGGGGCGAACACCGGGGAGCTGTTTTTT. This gives the protein CASSSWTSGGANTGELFF.

This clonotype came up many times. V is TRBV12-3 or TRBV12-4 and J is TRBJ2-2, with D possibly being TRBD1 (5 bases). V was shortened by 5 bases and J by 5 bases, with 12 bases between the two germline ends. The CDR3 runs 14 residues. CDR3 sequence: CASSPDSWTGELFF. The CDR3 nucleotides are TGTGCCAGCAGTCCAGACAGTTGGACCGGGGAGCTGTTTTTT.

This clonotype was picked up many times. The J gene is TRBJ2-1, the V gene TRBV7-3; 10 bases agree with TRBD2. Trimming removed 4 bases from V and 3 bases from J; junction bases left unmatched: 3. Germline CDR1 reads SGHTA; CDR2 reads FQGTGA. The CDR3 covers 15 residues. The CDR3 DNA sequence: TGTGCCAGCAGCTCCCAGCGGGGGGGCTACAATGAGCAGTTCTTC. Protein: CASSSQRGGYNEQFF.

Ten or more counts support this clonotype. The chain has TRBV20-1 and TRBJ2-2; a possible D gene is TRBD1 (5 bases). CDR1 DFQATT and CDR2 SNEGSKA come from the germline V gene (reference sequence). V lost 6 bases to trimming and J lost 1 base, with 12 bases between them. There are 14 residues in the CDR3. The CDR3 region is CSAQRGQNTGELFF. DNA of the CDR3: TGCAGTGCCCAAAGAGGACAGAACACCGGGGAGCTGTTTTTT.

Many counts were recorded for this clonotype. The J gene is TRBJ2-3, the V gene TRBV28, with a weak D call TRBD1 (5 bases). The CDR3 loop spans 12 amino acids. Trimming cost V 9 bases and J 2 bases, with 9 bases left between them. Per germline, CDR1 MDHEN and CDR2 SYDVKM. The CDR3 bases are TGTGCCAGTCTCAGGGACACAGATACGCAGTATTTT. Amino acids: CASLRDTDTQYF.